Each of the 32 T cell receptor beta chains below was sequenced from the same sample in a study of T-cell memory formation after mild COVID-19. From the 5' RACE reads, TCRdb called clonotypes with MiXCR, one entry per CDR3 protein. Altogether hundreds of thousands of distinct CDR3 sequences are present, roughly 22% being singletons, with the ten largest covering around an eighth. Sequenced: PBMCs or a T cell subset sorted from them (not recorded which). The receptors come from an adult woman who had mild COVID-19 (a few samples of this study predate the infection). Cell type and time point are not known.

The CDR3 bases are TGTGCCATCAGTGGCCCGACAGGGATCGGCTATGGCTACACCTTC. Translating gives CAISGPTGIGYGYTF. The rearrangement joins TRBV10-3 to TRBJ1-2; 7 bases line up with TRBD1. The germline gives CDR1 ENHRY, CDR2 SYGVKD. The length of the CDR3 is 15 residues. Trimming removed 4 bases from V and 4 bases from J; junction bases left unmatched: 9.

This clonotype was found a few times. This chain connects TRBV12-3 or TRBV12-4 to TRBJ2-3; 7 bases align to TRBD2. The V and J ends lost 4 bases and 6 bases, in that order; junction bases with no gene match: 7. There are 14 residues in the CDR3. The CDR3 spells CASSYAGARDTQYF. The DNA for the CDR3 is TGTGCCAGCAGTTACGCGGGAGCAAGGGATACGCAGTATTTT.

This rearrangement joins TRBV20-1 to TRBJ1-5; 9 nucleotides match TRBD1. Germline CDR1 reads DFQATT; CDR2 reads SNEGSKA (reference sequence). V trimming: 3 bases; J trimming: 9 bases; junction bases outside the gene matches: 6. This CDR3 has 13 residues. CDR3 DNA sequence: TGCAGTGCTAGGACAGGGGGGTTTACGCCCCAGCATTTT. Protein sequence: CSARTGGFTPQHF.

The rearrangement uses TRBV6-4 and TRBJ2-7, with 11 positions matching TRBD2. The CDR3 is made up of 13 amino acids. The junction had 2 bases not matched to a gene; V was cut back by 7 bases and J by 3 bases. The germline gives CDR1 MRHNA, CDR2 SNTAGT. CDR3 amino acids: CASILAGVYEQYF. In DNA, the CDR3 is TGTGCCAGCATACTAGCGGGGGTCTACGAGCAGTACTTC.

This clonotype was recorded at least ten times. The rearrangement uses TRBV4-1 and TRBJ1-1; no firm D call. The CDR3 runs 14 residues. Germline loops: CDR1 MGHRA, CDR2 YSYEKL. V was cut by 6 bases and J by 1 base, with 12 bases left in between. The CDR3 sequence is CASRTLPGNTEAFF. As DNA, the CDR3 is TGCGCCAGCAGAACCCTCCCGGGGAACACTGAAGCTTTCTTT.

The gene calls are TRBV9 and TRBJ2-7; D is perhaps TRBD1 (5 bases). This CDR3 has 15 residues. Germline values: CDR1 SGDLS, CDR2 YYNGEE. V shed 0 bases and J shed 7 bases, with 17 bases lying between them. CDR3 nucleotide sequence: TGTGCCAGCAGCGTAGGTGGGGCAGGAATACGAGAGCAGTACTTC. It specifies CASSVGGAGIREQYF.

The chain employs TRBV7-2 and TRBJ2-3, with D possibly matching TRBD2 (5 bases). CDR1 is SGHTA and CDR2 is FQGNSA in the germline V gene. Trimming pared 4 bases from V and 5 bases from J, leaving 13 bases between. The CDR3 length is 14 residues. The CDR3 bases are TGTGCCAGCAGCTCCCTGCGGGTAGGAGATACGCAGTATTTT. It encodes CASSSLRVGDTQYF.

A remark on this clonotype: It may be a read error: a sequence one base away is much more abundant. V is TRBV5-1 and J is TRBJ1-3; D is ambiguous. The CDR3 loop spans 12 amino acids. The germline CDR1 and CDR2 sequences are SGHRS and YFSETQ. The CDR3 nucleotides read TGCGCCAGCAGCTTGGATGGAAACACCATAGATTTT. This translates into CASSLDGNTIDF.

This clonotype was detected many times. The V gene is TRBV5-1, the J gene TRBJ2-2; a possible D gene is TRBD1 (5 bases). Per the germline V gene, CDR1 is SGHRS and CDR2 is YFSETQ. The CDR3 extends over 15 amino acids. The V gene lost 4 bases and the J gene lost 4 bases, with 14 bases spanning the gap. The CDR3 nucleotides are TGCGCCAGCAGCCTGACAGTGGGAACCACCGGGGAGCTGTTTTTT. Encoded protein: CASSLTVGTTGELFF. Variable domain in full (rest from reference TRBV5-1 and TRBJ2-2): KAGVTQTPRYLIKTRGQQVTLSCSPISGHRSVSWYQQTPGQGLQFLFEYFSETQRNKGNFPGRFSGRQFSNSRSEMNVSTLELGDSALYLCASSLTVGTTGELFFGEGSRLTVL.

The chain uses TRBV7-2 and TRBJ2-7; 10 bases fit TRBD2. The CDR3 runs 15 residues. Germline V gene data show CDR1 as SGHTA and CDR2 as FQGNSA. V lost 2 bases and J lost 4; bases outside the gene matches: 5. CDR3 coding DNA: TGTGCCAGCAGCTTAACTAGCGGGATAATATACGAGCAGTACTTC. Encoded protein: CASSLTSGIIYEQYF.

The table lists this clonotype with many counts. The chain joins TRBV5-1 to TRBJ2-3; D remains ambiguous. Germline CDR1 and CDR2: SGHRS and YFSETQ. The CDR3 is 11 residues long. V was shortened by 3 bases and J by 4 bases, with 3 bases between the two germline ends. The CDR3 DNA reads TGCGCCAGCAGCTCCCCAGATACGCAGTATTTT. Translated: CASSSPDTQYF.

The chain uses TRBV5-4 and TRBJ2-5; 7 bases are shared with TRBD1. The CDR3 sequence is 15 residues long. V was pared by 2 bases and J by 3 bases, with 7 bases of the junction left unmatched. CDR1 is SGHNT and CDR2 is YYREEE in the germline V gene (reference sequence). CDR3 sequence (DNA): TGTGCCAGCAGCTTAAGGGGGACAGCAAAAGAGACCCAGTACTTC. Its translation: CASSLRGTAKETQYF.

The V and J genes are TRBV5-1 and TRBJ2-3; maybe TRBD1 (5 bases). The V and J ends lost 2 bases and 4 bases respectively, with 20 bases between them. Germline V gene data show CDR1 as SGHRS and CDR2 as YFSETQ. The CDR3 is 17 residues long. The DNA for the CDR3 is TGCGCCAGCAGCTTTTCCCGACAGATCCTCATCTCAGATACGCAGTATTTT. It encodes CASSFSRQILISDTQYF. Supplemented by reference TRBV5-1 and TRBJ2-3, the full variable domain reads KAGVTQTPRYLIKTRGQQVTLSCSPISGHRSVSWYQQTPGQGLQFLFEYFSETQRNKGNFPGRFSGRQFSNSRSEMNVSTLELGDSALYLCASSFSRQILISDTQYFGPGTRLTVL.

The rearrangement links TRBV7-9 to TRBJ2-5; D possibly corresponds to TRBD1 (5 bases). Germline V gene data show CDR1 as SEHNR and CDR2 as FQNEAQ (reference sequence). The CDR3 covers 14 residues. Between the trimmed V and J ends, which lost 7 bases and 4 bases, there was a span of 16 bases. The CDR3 coding sequence is TGTGCCAGCACCCAAGGGGTCGGGCCAGAGACCCAGTACTTC. Protein sequence: CASTQGVGPETQYF.

Regarding this clonotype: One end of the junction varies from germline; a read error may be responsible. The V and J genes are TRBV6-2 or TRBV6-3 and TRBJ1-1; TRBD1 aligns across 8 bases. Germline V gene data show CDR1 as MNHEY and CDR2 as SVGEGT. CDR3 length: 16 amino acids. CDR3 residues: CASSRTTGEGYTEAFF. The CDR3 DNA follows: TGTGCCAGCAGCCGGACGACAGGGGAGGGTTACACTGAAGCCTTCTTT.

This clonotype was seen just once. The junction and the germline gene differ at one end; a read error may be behind it. The V call is TRBV5-1, the J call TRBJ1-1; D unclear. Per germline, CDR1 SGHRS and CDR2 YFSETQ. CDR3 length: 14 amino acids. As DNA, the CDR3 is TGTGCCAGCAGCTTATCCCCGGCGGGCACTGAAGCTTTCTTT. Amino acid sequence: CASSLSPAGTEAFF.

The rearrangement joins TRBV7-2 to TRBJ2-7, with D perhaps being TRBD1 or TRBD2 (5 bases each). The V end was cut by 0 bases, the J end by 6 bases, with 9 bases between. The CDR3 length is 13 residues. The germline gives CDR1 SGHTA, CDR2 FQGNSA. Written as DNA, the CDR3 is TGTGCCAGCAGCTTAGCAGGGGACGGCGAGCAGTACTTC. It encodes CASSLAGDGEQYF. Drawing the rest from reference TRBV7-2 and TRBJ2-7, the complete variable domain is GAGVSQSPSNKVTEKGKDVELRCDPISGHTALYWYRQSLGQGLEFLIYFQGNSAPDKSGLPSDRFSAERTGGSVSTLTIQRTQQEDSAVYLCASSLAGDGEQYFGPGTRLTVT.

The gene calls are TRBV2 and TRBJ2-2, with D perhaps matching TRBD1 (6 bases). This CDR3 is built from 15 residues. Trimming took 6 bases from V and 6 from J, leaving 17 bases between them. The germline V gene encodes CDR1 SNHLY and CDR2 FYNNEI. The CDR3 loop reads CASRAETGSAGELFF. The CDR3 DNA reads as TGTGCCAGCAGGGCGGAAACAGGGTCCGCCGGGGAGCTGTTTTTT.

This clonotype was observed at least ten times. The genes are TRBV6-5 and TRBJ1-6; TRBD1 is a possible D gene (5 bases). CDR3 length: 16 amino acids. CDR1 and CDR2 from the germline V gene are MNHEY and SVGAGI. V gave up 4 bases and J gave up 10 bases, with 20 bases separating them. The CDR3 region is CASSFLTGLGESPLHF. CDR3 nucleotide sequence: TGTGCCAGCAGTTTTTTAACGGGCCTGGGGGAATCACCCCTCCACTTT.

The rearrangement uses TRBV5-1 and TRBJ2-2; D is unclear. The CDR3 sequence is 14 residues long. Germline V gene data show CDR1 as SGHRS and CDR2 as YFSETQ. V lost 1 base to trimming and J lost 8 bases, with 12 bases between them. CDR3 residues: CASSLRTDSGELFF. The CDR3 DNA reads as TGCGCCAGCAGCTTGAGGACCGACTCAGGGGAGCTGTTTTTT.

In its sample, this clonotype was seen many times. The chain uses TRBV7-9 and TRBJ2-3, with 10 bases identical to TRBD2. After removal of 4 bases from V and 1 base from J, the junction contained 2 bases not matched to a gene. The CDR3 contains 15 residues. Germline assignment: CDR1 SEHNR and CDR2 FQNEAQ (reference sequence). The CDR3 DNA reads as TGTGCCAGCAGCTCGCTAGCGGGGGGCACAGATACGCAGTATTTT. Translating it yields CASSSLAGGTDTQYF.

The DNA for the CDR3 is TGCAGTGCTAGAGATTTCGTCGGGAGGCCCTACGAGCAGTACTTC. It is translated as CSARDFVGRPYEQYF. V gene TRBV20-1 combines with J gene TRBJ2-7; 7 bases line up with TRBD2. CDR1 and CDR2 from the germline V gene are DFQATT and SNEGSKA (reference sequence). The CDR3 has 15 residues. The J segment lost 2 bases and the V segment lost 0 bases, leaving 7 bases of the junction unmatched.

The chain carries TRBV18 and TRBJ2-7; possibly TRBD1 for D (6 bases). Trimming stripped 3 bases from V and 0 bases from J, with 18 bases between. The CDR3 spans 17 residues. Germline V gene lookup returns CDR1 KGHSH and CDR2 LQKENI. This CDR3 is CASSPDVPGEFSYEQYF. Written as DNA, the CDR3 is TGTGCCAGCTCACCTGACGTTCCAGGGGAATTCTCCTACGAGCAGTACTTC. Drawing the rest from reference TRBV18 and TRBJ2-7, the complete variable domain is NAGVMQNPRHLVRRRGQEARLRCSPMKGHSHVYWYRQLPEEGLKFMVYLQKENIIDESGMPKERFSAEFPKEGPSILRIQQVVRGDSAAYFCASSPDVPGEFSYEQYFGPGTRLTVT.

Only a few counts were recorded for this clonotype. The rearrangement uses TRBV6-5 and TRBJ1-1; D gene uncertain. This CDR3 is built from 22 residues. V was cut by 0 bases and J by 0 bases, with 29 bases left in between. The germline V gene has CDR1 MNHEY and CDR2 SVGAGI. The CDR3 DNA reads TGTGCCAGCAGTTACTCGATCCTGGCAGTCCAAACCGGCGTGGGGATGAACACTGAAGCTTTCTTT. Residues: CASSYSILAVQTGVGMNTEAFF.

This clonotype occurred a few times. V and J are TRBV2 and TRBJ2-3; weak D call: TRBD2 (6 bases). The CDR3 is 12 residues long. V was cut by 8 bases and J by 5 bases, with 11 bases left in between. The germline CDR1 and CDR2 sequences are SNHLY and FYNNEI. CDR3 region: CASWKEGDTQYF. CDR3 nucleotide sequence: TGTGCCAGCTGGAAGGAGGGAGATACGCAGTATTTT.

Only a few counts were recorded for this clonotype. The J gene is TRBJ2-1, the V gene TRBV6-2 or TRBV6-3; the D gene is possibly TRBD2 (6 bases). V was pared by 9 bases and J by 3 bases, with 18 bases between. This CDR3 has 15 residues. Germline V lookup: CDR1 MNHEY, CDR2 SVGEGT. DNA of the CDR3: TGTGCCAGTAAGAAAATTGGCGGGGACTACAATGAGCAGTTCTTC. Protein product: CASKKIGGDYNEQFF.

The rearrangement joins TRBV5-1 to TRBJ2-2; D is unresolved. The V and J ends lost 4 bases and 6 bases respectively, with 10 bases between them. The CDR3 has 13 residues. The germline CDR1 and CDR2 sequences are SGHRS and YFSETQ. The CDR3 protein is CASSEPTAGELFF. The CDR3 nucleotides read TGCGCCAGCAGCGAACCCACGGCCGGGGAGCTGTTTTTT.

This clonotype was counted a few times. This rearrangement joins TRBV10-3 to TRBJ2-7; 7 bases are shared with TRBD1. The V segment lost 11 bases and the J segment 6 bases; nucleotides outside the gene matches: 13. Germline V gene data show CDR1 as ENHRY and CDR2 as SYGVKD. This CDR3 has 13 residues. The CDR3 region is CAVLQGSSSEQYF. The CDR3, as DNA: TGTGCCGTATTACAGGGGTCGAGTAGCGAGCAGTACTTC.

V usage is TRBV7-2 and J usage is TRBJ1-3; D is possibly TRBD1 (5 bases). The CDR3 totals 15 residues. Germline V gives CDR1 SGHTA, CDR2 FQGNSA. V lost 2 bases and J 1 base, leaving 9 bases between the germline ends. In DNA form, the CDR3 reads TGTGCCAGCAGCTTAATACCAGGGTCTGGAAACACCATATATTTT. Translated, it gives CASSLIPGSGNTIYF.

The chain has TRBV5-1 and TRBJ1-1; 9 positions agree with TRBD1. CDR3 length equals 14 residues. Trimming cost V 4 bases and J 4 bases; bases outside gene matches: 5. CDR1 SGHRS and CDR2 YFSETQ come from the germline V gene. CDR3 coding DNA: TGCGCCAGCAGCAAAACAGGGGGCGGCACTGAAGCTTTCTTT. Translation gives CASSKTGGGTEAFF.

This clonotype was detected only a few times. The chain couples TRBV18 to TRBJ2-1; 8 bases line up with TRBD2. Germline assignment: CDR1 KGHSH and CDR2 LQKENI. J was trimmed by 2 bases and V by 5 bases; bases with no gene match: 11. The CDR3 extends over 17 amino acids. The CDR3 protein is CASSFSGAAMTYNEQFF. Written as DNA, the CDR3 is TGTGCCAGCTCATTTAGCGGGGCCGCCATGACCTACAATGAGCAGTTCTTC.

The chain joins TRBV21-1 to TRBJ2-7. TRBV21-1 is tagged as a pseudogene. The CDR3 is 12 amino acids. CDR3 DNA sequence: TGTGCCAGCCTCAACAGTCCCTACGAGCAGTACTTC. Its translation is CASLNSPYEQYF.